This T cell receptor beta chain came from a study of shared clonotypes between healthy human individuals. About the study: The study enrolled two women and three men aged 18 to 49. Three plates were used per donor for CD4 naive, three for CD4 memory, two for CD8 naive and one for CD8 memory.

CDR1 is SGDLS, CDR2 YYNGEE, per germline. The CDR3 contains 16 residues. The V end lost 0 bases, the J end lost 1 base, and 12 bases lay between the germline ends. Method: immunoSEQ multiplex PCR; TCRdb's copy keeps in-frame clones and lacks some. The sample lists approximately 500,000 clones; 96% were seen once. Whole-study results and caveats: Estimated richness was generally greater in naive than memory subsets. Among several donors, about 5% of naive CD4 clonotypes were found in common.

With respect to this clone: Its antigen is still unknown.

The TCR was taken from a woman in her thirties in good health. The chain couples TRBV9 to TRBJ2-3; the D is unclear. Sequencing used naive CD4+ T cells sorted from blood. Subset: CD45RA+ positively selected. CDR3 in amino acids: CASSVGFGMRTDTQYF. In DNA form, the CDR3 reads TGTGCCAGCAGCGTAGGTTTTGGCATGCGCACAGATACGCAGTATTTT.